These 21 T cell receptor beta chains share one sample of origin, sequenced in a study of beta chain features in type 1 diabetes. Reverse transcribing all isolated RNA meant expressed TCRB transcripts were sequenced. Method: immunoSEQ multiplex PCR; TCRdb's copy keeps in-frame clones and lacks some. The sample holds approximately 150,000 clones, about 9.4% seen once. The sample consisted of naive CD4+ T cells from blood. The receptors come from a young man in good health.

This clone was seen a handful of times. The chain carries TRBV14 and TRBJ2-5, with a tentative D call TRBD1 (5 bases). The closer fit of TRBJ2-7 to the DNA end suggests the J call may be wrong. The length of the CDR3 is 15 residues. Germline CDR1 SGHDN, CDR2 FVKESK. The CDR3 reads CASSQDSGRSYEQYF. The CDR3 nucleotides read TGTGCCAGCAGCCAAGATTCAGGGCGCTCCTACGAGCAGTACTTC.

This clone was seen many times. The V gene is TRBV15, the J gene TRBJ2-1; possible D gene TRBD1, 6 bases. Germline V lookup: CDR1 LNHNV, CDR2 YYDKDF (reference sequence). The CDR3 loop spans 15 amino acids. Trimming cost V 1 base and J 7 bases, with 14 bases left between them. In DNA, the CDR3 is TGTGCCACCAGCAGAGGAGGCAGGGGTCGTAATGAGCAGTTCTTC. Translating gives CATSRGGRGRNEQFF.

This clone was recorded a few times. The CDR3: CASSVGGSTDTQYF. The CDR3 DNA follows: TGTGCCAGCAGTGTAGGGGGCAGCACAGATACGCAGTATTTT. The chain carries TRBV25-1 and TRBJ2-3, with 7 positions matching TRBD1. The CDR3 has 14 residues. Trimming took 4 bases from V and 0 from J; bases not matched to a gene: 1. CDR1 MGHDK and CDR2 SYGVNS come from the germline V gene.

The chain uses TRBV5-4 and TRBJ2-1; the D gene is possibly TRBD2 (5 bases). V was clipped by 6 bases and J by 7 bases, with 17 bases between them. Germline V gives CDR1 SGHNT, CDR2 YYREEE (reference sequence). The CDR3 consists of 14 residues. CDR3 sequence: CASIPGMVGNEQFF. CDR3 sequence (DNA): TGTGCCAGCATCCCGGGGATGGTCGGGAATGAGCAGTTCTTC.

Only a few counts were recorded for this clone. V usage is TRBV6-5 and J usage is TRBJ1-3, with D unresolved. This CDR3 comprises 15 residues. Trimming took off 0 bases at V and 0 bases at J, with 6 bases between the two ends. Germline loops: CDR1 MNHEY, CDR2 SVGAGI. The CDR3 is CASSYSSGSGNTIYF. In DNA form, the CDR3 reads TGTGCCAGCAGTTACTCTTCAGGCTCTGGAAACACCATATATTTT.

This chain joins TRBV18 and TRBJ2-7, with 8 nucleotides matching TRBD1. The length of the CDR3 is 15 residues. Trimming cost V 4 bases and J 3 bases; bases outside gene matches: 8. Per the germline V gene, CDR1 is KGHSH and CDR2 is LQKENI. CDR3 amino acids: CASSRGGQASYEQYF. In nucleotides, the CDR3 is TGTGCCAGCTCACGAGGGGGACAGGCAAGCTACGAGCAGTACTTC.

This clone turned up a few times. The rearrangement joins TRBV6-1 to TRBJ2-3; 8 nucleotides align to TRBD1. The CDR3 is 13 residues long. Looked up from germline, CDR1 is MNHNS and CDR2 is SASEGT. After removal of 6 bases from V and 6 bases from J, the junction contained 5 bases not matched to a gene. For the CDR3, the DNA is TGTGCCAGCAGCAGGACAGGGTTGGATACGCAGTATTTT. Amino acid sequence: CASSRTGLDTQYF.

V gene TRBV7-9 combines with J gene TRBJ2-3; 7 bases are a match to TRBD1. The trim removed 6 bases at V and 4 bases at J, leaving 16 bases unmatched. Germline V lookup: CDR1 SEHNR, CDR2 FQNEAQ (reference sequence). This CDR3 has 17 amino acids. The CDR3 DNA sequence: TGTGCCAGCAGTCAAGCCGACAGGGAAGCGGCGGCAGATACGCAGTATTTT. Encoded protein: CASSQADREAAADTQYF.

This clone has only a few counts. The rearrangement links TRBV9 to TRBJ1-2; maybe TRBD1 (6 bases). The CDR3 is made up of 14 amino acids. The V end lost 4 bases, the J end lost 1 base, and 11 bases lay between the germline ends. Germline values: CDR1 SGDLS, CDR2 YYNGEE. CDR3: CASSYGQFNYGYTF. CDR3 nucleotides: TGTGCCAGCAGCTATGGACAGTTTAACTATGGCTACACCTTC.

The chain uses TRBV4-1 and TRBJ1-2; 7 nucleotides match TRBD1. CDR3 length: 15 amino acids. After removal of 4 bases from V and 8 bases from J, the junction contained 13 bases not matched to a gene. CDR1 MGHRA and CDR2 YSYEKL come from the germline V gene. This CDR3 is CASSPPARQGQGYTF. CDR3 nucleotides: TGCGCCAGCAGCCCACCCGCCCGACAGGGCCAAGGCTACACCTTC.

This clone was observed a handful of times. The genes are TRBV7-2 and TRBJ2-2; weak D call: TRBD1 (6 bases). There are 16 residues in the CDR3. The germline V gene has CDR1 SGHTA and CDR2 FQGNSA. The ends were cut back, 2 bases at V and 0 bases at J, with 10 bases in the middle. The CDR3 protein is CASSLFPGANTGELFF. Written as DNA, the CDR3 is TGTGCCAGCAGCTTATTTCCAGGGGCGAACACCGGGGAGCTGTTTTTT.

This chain connects TRBV6-6 to TRBJ2-1; TRBD1 matches at 9 bases. Germline CDR1 is MNHNY and CDR2 is SVGAGI (reference sequence). CDR3 length equals 12 residues. J was trimmed by 6 bases and V by 6 bases; bases with no gene match: 0. CDR3 residues: CASRQGANEQFF. The CDR3 bases are TGTGCCAGCAGACAGGGGGCCAATGAGCAGTTCTTC.

V usage is TRBV30 and J usage is TRBJ2-5, with D possibly matching TRBD1 (6 bases). Germline V lookup: CDR1 GTSNPN, CDR2 SVGIG (reference sequence). V lost 5 bases, J lost 5 bases, and 12 bases lay in between. This CDR3 spans 12 amino acids. The CDR3 region has the DNA TGTGCCTGGGGGGGCGAGGGGGAGACCCAGTACTTC. It specifies CAWGGEGETQYF. The full variable domain, with the rest looked up from reference TRBV30 and TRBJ2-5, is SQTIHQWPATLVQPVGSPLSLECTVEGTSNPNLYWYRQAAGRGLQLLFYSVGIGQISSEVPQNLSASRPQDRQFILSSKKLLLSDSGFYLCAWGGEGETQYFGPGTRLLVL.

CDR3 amino acids: CASSSDRGNYGYTF. The CDR3 DNA is TGTGCCAGCAGTTCTGACAGGGGGAACTATGGCTACACCTTC. The chain links TRBV6-5 to TRBJ1-2, with TRBD1 matching over 9 bases. The V gene's germline CDR1 is MNHEY and CDR2 SVGAGI. The CDR3 runs to 14 residues. The V segment lost 4 bases and the J segment 2 bases; nucleotides outside the gene matches: 2.

The chain combines TRBV4-2 with TRBJ2-5; 8 bases are shared with TRBD1. This CDR3 region has 14 residues. Germline-derived CDR1 and CDR2 are LGHNA and YNFKEQ. After removal of 4 bases from V and 4 bases from J, the junction contained 5 bases not matched to a gene. This CDR3 is CASSRGTGGETQYF. Here the CDR3 DNA reads TGTGCCAGCAGCCGGGGCACAGGGGGAGAGACCCAGTACTTC.

J is TRBJ2-1 and V is TRBV5-1, with 7 bases fitting TRBD1. This CDR3 contains 14 residues. Germline V gene data show CDR1 as SGHRS and CDR2 as YFSETQ. The ends lost 0 bases at V and 5 bases at J; junction bases unmatched: 2. The CDR3 region is CASSLGDSHNEQFF. The CDR3 nucleotides read TGCGCCAGCAGCTTGGGGGACAGCCACAATGAGCAGTTCTTC.

This clone was seen a handful of times. The chain carries TRBV6-5 and TRBJ1-6; 10 positions agree with TRBD1. Looked up from germline, CDR1 is MNHEY and CDR2 is SVGAGI. V was pared by 6 bases and J by 13 bases, with 12 bases of the junction left unmatched. The CDR3 has 15 amino acids. CDR3 residues: CASRQGTGDFQPLHF. CDR3 coding DNA: TGTGCCAGCAGACAAGGGACAGGGGATTTTCAGCCCCTCCACTTT.

This clone was recorded a few times. The chain carries TRBV18 and TRBJ2-5, with 8 bases identical to TRBD1. Unmatched junction bases numbered 2, after V lost 5 bases and J lost 0 bases. Per germline, CDR1 KGHSH and CDR2 LQKENI. This CDR3 is 14 amino acids long. The CDR3 sequence: CASSKGQDQETQYF. The CDR3 DNA sequence: TGTGCCAGCTCAAAGGGACAGGACCAAGAGACCCAGTACTTC.

This clone was counted between two and nine times. This rearrangement joins TRBV7-3 to TRBJ2-2, with 8 bases aligning to TRBD2. CDR3 size: 15 residues. Germline lookup yields CDR1 SGHTA and CDR2 FQGTGA. V shed 2 bases and J 2 bases; nucleotides not matched to a gene: 1. The CDR3 is CASSLAGGNTGELFF. As DNA, the CDR3 is TGTGCCAGCAGCTTAGCGGGGGGAAACACCGGGGAGCTGTTTTTT.

Ten or more counts support this clone. J is TRBJ2-1 and V is TRBV5-1, with TRBD1 as a possible D gene (5 bases). There are 12 residues in the CDR3. Trimming left V 5 bases short and J 7 bases short, with 10 bases between. Germline loops: CDR1 SGHRS, CDR2 YFSETQ. CDR3 in DNA: TGCGCCAGCAGTGGGGCTTTAAATGAGCAGTTCTTC. Its translation is CASSGALNEQFF.

This clone has more than one count but fewer than ten. CDR3 residues: CASSVVGGAPGELFF. The CDR3 DNA is TGTGCCAGCAGCGTAGTCGGGGGGGCCCCCGGGGAGCTGTTTTTT. The genes are TRBV9 and TRBJ2-2, with 8 positions matching TRBD2. CDR3 length equals 15 residues. Germline CDR1 and CDR2: SGDLS and YYNGEE. Losses at the gene ends were 0 bases for V and 6 bases for J; bases not matched to a gene: 4.